This TCR beta chain was found in a study of T cell changes during pregnancy in multiple sclerosis. Some clones are missing from TCRdb's copy, which holds only in-frame ones; the method was immunoSEQ multiplex PCR. The profile covers about 74,000 clones, with roughly 90% appearing a single time and roughly 3.7% taken by the ten largest. The germline CDR1 and CDR2 sequences are ENHRY and SYGVKD. Trimming shortened V by 6 bases and J by 9 bases, and 15 bases separated the two germline ends. This CDR3 is 13 amino acids long. The TCR was taken from a female donor in good health, enrolled as a control in a pregnancy study. V usage is TRBV10-3 and J usage is TRBJ2-1; D call uncertain. This specimen was peripheral blood, taken after pregnancy. The CDR3 loop is CAISDTIEGEQFF. CDR3 coding DNA: TGTGCCATCAGCGACACGATAGAAGGTGAGCAGTTCTTC.